This TCR beta chain was recorded in a study of blood T cell repertoires in COVID-19. The overall study: PBMCs, B-cell-depleted T cells, or T cells were the source of the cDNA or gDNA that made up the material.

V was shortened by 4 bases and J by 0 bases, with 10 bases between the two germline ends. There are 14 residues in the CDR3. CDR1 is GTSNPN and CDR2 is SVGIG in the germline V gene (reference sequence). Some clones are missing from TCRdb's copy, which holds only in-frame ones; the method was immunoSEQ multiplex PCR. The sample has approximately 170,000 clones; roughly 93% are singletons. Seattle patients were enrolled while actively infected and followed longitudinally. The sequence was obtained from a man aged 18 to 29 with COVID-19, enrolled during active disease. The chain carries TRBV30 and TRBJ1-3, with D hard to call. Sequenced material: peripheral blood. The DNA of the CDR3 is TGTGCCTGGAAAAGACTCTTCTCTGGAAACACCATATATTTT. Translating gives CAWKRLFSGNTIYF. Combining the CDR3 with reference TRBV30 and TRBJ1-3 gives the whole variable domain SQTIHQWPATLVQPVGSPLSLECTVEGTSNPNLYWYRQAAGRGLQLLFYSVGIGQISSEVPQNLSASRPQDRQFILSSKKLLLSDSGFYLCAWKRLFSGNTIYFGEGSWLTVV.